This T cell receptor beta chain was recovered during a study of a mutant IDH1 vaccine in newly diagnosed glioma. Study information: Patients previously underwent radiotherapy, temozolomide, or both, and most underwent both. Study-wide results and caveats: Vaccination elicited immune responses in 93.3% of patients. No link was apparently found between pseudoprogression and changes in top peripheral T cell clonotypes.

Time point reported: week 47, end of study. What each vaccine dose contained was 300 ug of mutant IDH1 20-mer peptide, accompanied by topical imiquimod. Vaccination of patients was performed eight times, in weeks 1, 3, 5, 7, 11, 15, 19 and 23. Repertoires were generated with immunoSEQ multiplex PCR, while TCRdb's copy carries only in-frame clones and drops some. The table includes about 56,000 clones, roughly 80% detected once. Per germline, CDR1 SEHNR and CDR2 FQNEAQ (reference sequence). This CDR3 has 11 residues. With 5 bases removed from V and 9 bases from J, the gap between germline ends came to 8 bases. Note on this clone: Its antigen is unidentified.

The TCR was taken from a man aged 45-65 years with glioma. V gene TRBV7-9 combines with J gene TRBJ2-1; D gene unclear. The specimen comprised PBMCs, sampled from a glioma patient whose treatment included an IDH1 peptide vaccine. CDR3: CASSEVGEQFF. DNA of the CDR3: TGTGCCAGCAGCGAAGTGGGTGAGCAGTTCTTC.